The clone carrying this T cell receptor (beta chain) was counted a single time. Original processing notes: Amplified reference gene primers provided the basis for estimating nucleated cell counts. Data came from immunoSEQ multiplex PCR; TCRdb stores just in-frame clones and leaves some out. V, J and clone size were drawn from that table, and D and trimming were deduced from the DNA. The sample carries under 250,000 clones, around four fifths recorded once. This record comes from a study of blood T cell repertoires in COVID-19. Study context: The origin of the acute and convalescent COVID-19 samples was the United States, Italy and Spain. Sources were T cells, B-cell-depleted T cells, or PBMCs; the material itself was cDNA or gDNA.

The CDR3 covers 15 residues. The junction had 9 bases not matched to a gene; V was cut back by 6 bases and J by 9 bases. Germline assignment: CDR1 MNHEY and CDR2 SMNVEV (reference sequence). Sequenced sample: peripheral blood. This TCR derives from a man in his forties with active or convalescent COVID-19. This chain connects TRBV27 to TRBJ2-1; 12 bases are a match to TRBD2. The CDR3 here is CASRAGTSGLGEQFF. For the CDR3, the DNA is TGTGCCAGCAGGGCCGGGACTAGCGGGTTAGGTGAGCAGTTCTTC.